Below are 30 T cell receptor beta chains sequenced from a single sample in a study of blood T cell repertoires in COVID-19 (dated by TCRdb to the early 2020s). To prepare the library, the immunoSEQ multiplex PCR assay was applied. Imported from immuneACCESS, the table was reduced by TCRdb to in-frame sequences with V and J called. These copies leave out some clones; in studies compared against another copy, an unresolved V gene accounts for under half, and the cause of the remainder is not known. In this sample the table shows a few hundred thousand clones, roughly 80% of which occur a single time. The ten largest clones represent around 5% of the sample. The sequenced material came from PBMCs or T cells enriched from blood (not recorded which). Receptor source: a woman in her forties or fifties who had recovered from COVID-19.

This chain links TRBV15 with TRBJ2-1; 9 bases are shared with TRBD2. Germline V lookup: CDR1 LNHNV, CDR2 YYDKDF (reference sequence). The ends lost 1 base at V and 7 bases at J; junction bases unmatched: 2. The CDR3 contains 14 residues. The CDR3 sequence: CATSRGLAGNEQFF. CDR3 in DNA: TGTGCCACCAGCAGAGGCCTAGCGGGGAATGAGCAGTTCTTC.

This clone was counted a single time. The genes are TRBV5-4 and TRBJ1-2; no reliable D call. In germline, CDR1 is SGHNT, CDR2 YYREEE (reference sequence). V was pared by 3 bases and J by 3 bases, with 15 bases between. This CDR3 spans 15 amino acids. Here the CDR3 DNA reads TGTGCCAGCAGCTCTTCCCCCGACACCCACTATGGCTACACCTTC. Encoded protein: CASSSSPDTHYGYTF.

The chain recombines TRBV5-1 with TRBJ2-1, with TRBD2 matching 13 bases. Unmatched junction bases numbered 4, after V lost 3 bases and J lost 10 bases. Germline V gene sequence: CDR1 SGHRS, CDR2 YFSETQ. There are 14 residues in the CDR3. The chain's CDR3 is CASSWTSGSHEQFF. Here the CDR3 DNA reads TGCGCCAGCAGCTGGACTAGCGGGAGTCACGAGCAGTTCTTC.

The chain links TRBV21-1 to TRBJ2-5; the table's D call, TRBD2, was not checked against the DNA. TRBV21-1 corresponds to a pseudogene. The CDR3 totals 19 residues. The CDR3 coding sequence is TGTGCCAGCAGCAAAAAAGTTAAGGTAGATAGCGGGGGACAAGAGACCCAGTACTTC. It is translated as CASSKKVKVDSGGQETQYF.

A remark on this clone: Other DNA sequences from this sample encode an identical CDR3 as well. The chain links TRBV6-5 to TRBJ1-1, with 11 bases lining up with TRBD1. Trimming cost V 5 bases and J 4 bases; bases outside gene matches: 3. This CDR3 has 14 residues. Germline CDR1 is MNHEY and CDR2 is SVGAGI. CDR3 protein: CASSLGTGGTEAFF. The CDR3 bases are TGTGCCAGCAGTCTCGGGACAGGGGGCACTGAAGCTTTCTTT.

This clone was picked up one time. The chain carries TRBV5-1 and TRBJ1-2; the D is unclear. V was shortened by 3 bases and J by 9 bases, with 12 bases between the two germline ends. Germline CDR1 and CDR2: SGHRS and YFSETQ. CDR3 length equals 12 residues. The CDR3 region has the DNA TGCGCCAGCAGCTCTGGCGACTTGCGCTACACCTTC. As protein: CASSSGDLRYTF.

This clone was seen a few times. The chain recombines TRBV7-9 with TRBJ1-2; 12 nucleotides match TRBD1. The J segment lost 7 bases and the V segment lost 4 bases, leaving 7 bases of the junction unmatched. Looked up from germline, CDR1 is SEHNR and CDR2 is FQNEAQ (reference sequence). This CDR3 is built from 15 residues. The CDR3 DNA is TGTGCCAGCAGCTCGGGGACAGGGGGCTGGGGTGGCTACACCTTC. Translating gives CASSSGTGGWGGYTF.

In DNA, the CDR3 is TGTGCCAGCAGCCCTGGACAGAGAAGCTCCTATAATTCACCCCTCCACTTT. Encoded protein: CASSPGQRSSYNSPLHF. This chain uses TRBV6-2 or TRBV6-3 with TRBJ1-6; perhaps TRBD1 as D (6 bases). V was shortened by 6 bases and J by 0 bases, with 15 bases between the two germline ends. The CDR3 runs to 17 residues. CDR1 and CDR2 from the germline V gene are MNHEY and SVGEGT.

The chain joins TRBV11-3 to TRBJ2-3, with 7 bases lining up with TRBD1. This CDR3 contains 13 residues. Trimming removed 10 bases from V and 5 bases from J; junction bases left unmatched: 9. CDR1 SGHNT and CDR2 YENEEA come from the germline V gene. CDR3: CATTDRSLDTQYF. The CDR3 bases are TGTGCCACTACGGACAGGTCCCTAGATACGCAGTATTTT.

This chain joins TRBV5-1 and TRBJ1-1, with unresolved D. The ends were cut back, 4 bases at V and 2 bases at J, with 9 bases in the middle. The CDR3 spans 13 residues. Germline V CDR1 and CDR2: SGHRS, YFSETQ. CDR3 DNA sequence: TGCGCCAGCAGCGCGGTATCCAACACTGAAGCTTTCTTT. This gives the protein CASSAVSNTEAFF. Filled out from reference TRBV5-1 and TRBJ1-1, the complete variable domain reads KAGVTQTPRYLIKTRGQQVTLSCSPISGHRSVSWYQQTPGQGLQFLFEYFSETQRNKGNFPGRFSGRQFSNSRSEMNVSTLELGDSALYLCASSAVSNTEAFFGQGTRLTVV.

V and J are TRBV7-9 and TRBJ2-2; D is ambiguous. Germline lookup yields CDR1 SEHNR and CDR2 FQNEAQ (reference sequence). The CDR3 is made up of 13 amino acids. V was cut by 7 bases and J by 4 bases, with 10 bases left in between. For the CDR3, the DNA is TGTGCCAGCACGTCCGGTTCCACCGGGGAGCTGTTTTTT. This sequence encodes CASTSGSTGELFF.

The chain has TRBV15 and TRBJ1-2; the match to TRBD1 covers 8 bases. V lost 5 bases, J lost 6 bases, and 8 bases stayed unmatched. Germline V CDR1 and CDR2: LNHNV, YYDKDF (reference sequence). CDR3 length: 14 residues. The CDR3 DNA is TGTGCCACCAGCCGGAACAGGGGGACGGATGGCTACACCTTC. It translates to CATSRNRGTDGYTF. Variable domain in full (rest from reference TRBV15 and TRBJ1-2): DAMVIQNPRYQVTQFGKPVTLSCSQTLNHNVMYWYQQKSSQAPKLLFHYYDKDFNNEADTPDNFQSRRPNTSFCFLDIRSPGLGDTAMYLCATSRNRGTDGYTFGSGTRLTVV.

V gene TRBV5-4 combines with J gene TRBJ2-5; TRBD1 aligns across 12 bases. With V trimmed by 3 bases and J by 1 base, 10 bases remained unmatched. The CDR3 runs 18 residues. Per germline, CDR1 SGHNT and CDR2 YYREEE (reference sequence). This chain's CDR3 is CASSSGQGARRGQETQYF. CDR3 DNA: TGTGCCAGCAGCTCGGGACAGGGGGCGCGCCGGGGCCAAGAGACCCAGTACTTC.

V gene TRBV11-3 combines with J gene TRBJ2-5; TRBD2 is a possible D gene (5 bases). From germline, CDR1 is SGHNT and CDR2 YENEEA. V gave up 3 bases and J gave up 4 bases, with 9 bases separating them. There are 13 residues in the CDR3. This CDR3 reads CASSFPGGETQYF. The DNA of the CDR3 is TGTGCCAGCAGCTTCCCAGGAGGAGAGACCCAGTACTTC.

This clone turned up a few times. The V and J genes are TRBV3-1 (or the pseudogene TRBV3-2) and TRBJ1-2; 7 bases are a match to TRBD1. Germline CDR1 reads LGHDT; CDR2 reads YNNKEL (reference sequence). This CDR3 has 15 residues. The J segment lost 7 bases and the V segment lost 1 base, leaving 9 bases of the junction unmatched. The CDR3 here is CASSQVGTGVAGYTF. CDR3 DNA sequence: TGTGCCAGCAGCCAAGTGGGAACAGGGGTAGCTGGCTACACCTTC.

This clone was counted only a few times. The V and J genes are TRBV7-6 and TRBJ1-2; 7 nucleotides line up with TRBD1. Looked up from germline, CDR1 is SGHVS and CDR2 is FNYEAQ. V shed 1 base and J 4 bases; nucleotides not matched to a gene: 9. The CDR3 covers 16 residues. The CDR3 region is CASSLEGQQLRYGYTF. The CDR3 DNA is TGTGCCAGCAGCTTAGAGGGACAGCAATTACGCTATGGCTACACCTTC.

This clone was observed once. This chain joins TRBV28 and TRBJ1-1; 7 nucleotides line up with TRBD1. Germline CDR1 is MDHEN and CDR2 is SYDVKM. CDR3 length: 15 amino acids. The V segment lost 4 bases and the J segment 4 bases; nucleotides outside the gene matches: 9. CDR3 in DNA: TGTGCCAGCAGTTCTCTCCGACAGGGATCCACTGAAGCTTTCTTT. Protein sequence: CASSSLRQGSTEAFF.

The chain couples TRBV15 to TRBJ2-5, with TRBD1 identical over 8 bases. This CDR3 has 15 residues. Germline values: CDR1 LNHNV, CDR2 YYDKDF (reference sequence). Unmatched junction bases numbered 5, after V lost 2 bases and J lost 3 bases. Here the CDR3 reads CATSRSDRGEETQYF. CDR3 DNA: TGTGCCACCAGCAGATCAGACAGGGGTGAAGAGACCCAGTACTTC.

The rearrangement uses TRBV30 and TRBJ2-7, with 7 bases identical to TRBD1. Trimming at V came to 5 bases and at J to 0 bases, leaving 7 bases not matched to a gene. The CDR3 runs 14 residues. Per germline, CDR1 GTSNPN and CDR2 SVGIG (reference sequence). The CDR3 coding sequence is TGTGCCTGGTTGGACAGGTCCGGCTCCTACGAGCAGTACTTC. Its translation is CAWLDRSGSYEQYF.

This clone was seen once. This sequence joins TRBV19 and TRBJ2-7; D is unresolved. CDR1 and CDR2 (germline): LNHDA, SQIVND (reference sequence). The ends were cut back, 7 bases at V and 0 bases at J, with 16 bases in the middle. The CDR3 covers 15 residues. In DNA, the CDR3 is TGTGCCAGTACGAAGTCCGCCACCAGCTCCTACGAGCAGTACTTC. This translates into CASTKSATSSYEQYF.

This chain uses TRBV5-1 with TRBJ1-4, with D unclear. Germline V lookup: CDR1 SGHRS, CDR2 YFSETQ. The CDR3 has 15 amino acids. Trimming shortened V by 5 bases and J by 0 bases, and 11 bases separated the two germline ends. CDR3 residues: CASRPAEATNEKLFF. CDR3 in DNA: TGCGCCAGCAGGCCTGCAGAAGCAACTAATGAAAAACTGTTTTTT.

The rearrangement links TRBV24-1 to TRBJ1-1; no definite D call. Between the trimmed V and J ends, which lost 8 bases and 8 bases, there was a span of 17 bases. The CDR3 spans 13 residues. Per germline, CDR1 KGHDR and CDR2 SFDVKD. The CDR3 loop reads CATKGSSAGEAFF. In DNA, the CDR3 is TGTGCCACCAAGGGCTCGTCTGCGGGCGAAGCTTTCTTT.

The chain uses TRBV20-1 and TRBJ1-2; perhaps TRBD1 as D (6 bases). Germline V gene data show CDR1 as DFQATT and CDR2 as SNEGSKA (reference sequence). The CDR3 consists of 12 residues. V lost 4 bases and J lost 4, with 10 bases in between. The CDR3 DNA reads as TGCAGTGCTAATGACAGGCCCTATGGCTACACCTTC. As protein: CSANDRPYGYTF.

This sequence joins TRBV6-1 and TRBJ2-2, with 7 bases lining up with TRBD1. The CDR3 has 17 residues. CDR1 MNHNS and CDR2 SASEGT come from the germline V gene. V was clipped by 1 base and J by 1 base; unmatched bases: 6. CDR3 residues: CASSEGRGTVNTGELFF. The CDR3 DNA reads as TGTGCCAGCAGTGAAGGTCGAGGGACAGTGAACACCGGGGAGCTGTTTTTT.

The genes are TRBV28 and TRBJ1-5, with 9 bases that match TRBD1. The CDR3 contains 20 residues. Germline V gene sequence: CDR1 MDHEN, CDR2 SYDVKM. With V trimmed by 5 bases and J by 0 bases, 17 bases remained unmatched. The CDR3 protein is CASSGEQGALQTYSNQPQHF. The CDR3 region has the DNA TGTGCCAGCAGTGGAGAACAGGGGGCACTTCAAACCTATAGCAATCAGCCCCAGCATTTT.

This sequence joins TRBV5-5 and TRBJ1-2; D unclear. V lost 4 bases and J lost 1, with 8 bases in between. Germline V CDR1 and CDR2: SGHKS, YYEKEE (reference sequence). The CDR3 has 13 amino acids. CDR3 amino acids: CASSEYGNYGYTF. The DNA for the CDR3 is TGTGCCAGCAGCGAGTACGGTAACTATGGCTACACCTTC.

The chain recombines TRBV5-4 with TRBJ2-1; the D gene is possibly TRBD1 (6 bases). The CDR3 has 15 residues. Trimming cost V 4 bases and J 3 bases, with 14 bases left between them. Germline CDR1 and CDR2: SGHNT and YYREEE (reference sequence). CDR3 nucleotide sequence: TGTGCCAGCAGCCTTGACGGGACAAACTACAATGAGCAGTTCTTC. It codes for CASSLDGTNYNEQFF.

V gene TRBV7-9 combines with J gene TRBJ2-1; perhaps TRBD2 as D (5 bases). The CDR3 covers 16 residues. Germline CDR1 is SEHNR and CDR2 is FQNEAQ (reference sequence). With 7 bases removed from V and 10 bases from J, the gap between germline ends came to 26 bases. The CDR3 spells CASKPPKAASQGEQFF. CDR3 in DNA: TGTGCCAGCAAACCCCCAAAGGCGGCTAGCCAAGGGGAGCAGTTCTTC. The whole variable domain, remainder taken from reference TRBV7-9 and TRBJ2-1, is DTGVSQNPRHKITKRGQNVTFRCDPISEHNRLYWYRQTLGQGPEFLTYFQNEAQLEKSRLLSDRFSAERPKGSFSTLEIQRTEQGDSAMYLCASKPPKAASQGEQFFGPGTRLTVL.

This chain uses TRBV5-1 with TRBJ1-1, with 7 bases matching TRBD1. The CDR3 loop spans 17 amino acids. From germline, CDR1 is SGHRS and CDR2 YFSETQ. V lost 4 bases, J lost 4 bases, and 16 bases stayed unmatched. In nucleotides, the CDR3 is TGCGCCAGCAGCCACGGGGACAGACCCTATGTGGGCACTGAAGCTTTCTTT. This sequence encodes CASSHGDRPYVGTEAFF. Drawing the rest from reference TRBV5-1 and TRBJ1-1, the complete variable domain is KAGVTQTPRYLIKTRGQQVTLSCSPISGHRSVSWYQQTPGQGLQFLFEYFSETQRNKGNFPGRFSGRQFSNSRSEMNVSTLELGDSALYLCASSHGDRPYVGTEAFFGQGTRLTVV.

The chain carries TRBV6-1 and TRBJ1-3; D unresolved. The V gene's germline CDR1 is MNHNS and CDR2 SASEGT. Trimming took off 2 bases at V and 2 bases at J, with 10 bases between the two ends. The CDR3 contains 15 residues. CDR3 loop: CASSELSGAGNTIYF. As DNA, the CDR3 is TGTGCCAGCAGTGAATTATCCGGGGCTGGAAACACCATATATTTT.